This passage covers 27 T cell receptor beta chains from one sample sequenced in a study of T-cell memory formation after mild COVID-19. TCRdb recomputed calls from the 5' RACE reads with MiXCR, one row per CDR3 protein. The sample holds 65,000 to 95,000 distinct CDR3 sequences; 9.5% to 15% are singletons and the top ten take 41%. The sample was PBMCs or a T cell subset sorted from them (not recorded which). Receptor source: a man aged 18 to 30 who had mild COVID-19 (a few samples of this study predate the infection). Cell type and time point are not known.

This clonotype came up many times. This chain links TRBV7-2 with TRBJ2-7; 8 bases are shared with TRBD1. This CDR3 has 12 amino acids. Germline V gene lookup returns CDR1 SGHTA and CDR2 FQGNSA. The V gene end was trimmed by 6 bases and the J gene end by 12 bases; junction bases not matched to a gene: 10. DNA for the CDR3: TGTGCCAGCAGTGACGGACAGGGCCTGGGGTACTTC. Its translation is CASSDGQGLGYF.

V and J are TRBV6-5 and TRBJ2-5, with 7 positions matching TRBD2. The J segment lost 10 bases and the V segment lost 4 bases, leaving 6 bases of the junction unmatched. The CDR3 has 12 amino acids. Looked up from germline, CDR1 is MNHEY and CDR2 is SVGAGI. CDR3 loop: CASSSSWEGQYF. As DNA, the CDR3 is TGTGCCAGCAGTTCTAGCTGGGAGGGCCAGTACTTC.

The V call is TRBV6-2 or TRBV6-3, the J call TRBJ2-3; TRBD1 agrees at 7 bases. CDR1 and CDR2 from the germline V gene are MNHEY and SVGEGT. This CDR3 spans 15 amino acids. V shed 2 bases, J shed 2 bases, and the junction held 4 bases outside the gene matches. This CDR3 reads CASSYHGQDTDTQYF. In nucleotides, the CDR3 is TGTGCCAGCAGTTACCACGGACAGGACACAGATACGCAGTATTTT.

The chain recombines TRBV7-2 with TRBJ1-2, with D possibly being TRBD1 (5 bases). CDR1 SGHTA and CDR2 FQGNSA come from the germline V gene. V was shortened by 3 bases and J by 5 bases, with 22 bases between the two germline ends. This CDR3 has 17 amino acids. This CDR3 reads CASSFEYPGPSLYGYTF. Written as DNA, the CDR3 is TGTGCCAGCAGCTTTGAGTACCCGGGGCCAAGTTTGTATGGCTACACCTTC. Using reference TRBV7-2 and TRBJ1-2 for the parts outside the CDR3, the full variable domain is GAGVSQSPSNKVTEKGKDVELRCDPISGHTALYWYRQSLGQGLEFLIYFQGNSAPDKSGLPSDRFSAERTGGSVSTLTIQRTQQEDSAVYLCASSFEYPGPSLYGYTFGSGTRLTVV.

The genes are TRBV27 and TRBJ2-3; 7 nucleotides align to TRBD2. CDR1 and CDR2 from the germline V gene are MNHEY and SMNVEV (reference sequence). V gave up 3 bases and J gave up 0 bases; unmatched junction bases: 6. CDR3 length: 16 residues. This CDR3 is CASSFLVGGSTDTQYF. The DNA of the CDR3 is TGTGCCAGCAGTTTTCTGGTGGGGGGGAGCACAGATACGCAGTATTTT.

This rearrangement joins TRBV5-5 to TRBJ2-5; 9 bases agree with TRBD2. Germline assignment: CDR1 SGHKS and CDR2 YYEKEE (reference sequence). Unmatched junction bases numbered 7, after V lost 2 bases and J lost 5 bases. This CDR3 contains 15 residues. The CDR3 DNA reads TGTGCCAGCAGCTTAGATAGCGGGGGCTACGAGACCCAGTACTTC. It codes for CASSLDSGGYETQYF.

In its sample, this clonotype was seen a few times. The chain couples TRBV6-5 to TRBJ1-2; D gene ambiguous. The CDR3 runs to 15 residues. V gave up 6 bases and J gave up 3 bases, with 17 bases separating them. Germline assignment: CDR1 MNHEY and CDR2 SVGAGI. The CDR3 region is CASSHDPPEDYGYTF. The CDR3 region has the DNA TGTGCCAGCAGCCATGACCCCCCCGAAGACTATGGCTACACCTTC.

The chain has TRBV5-5 and TRBJ2-1; 7 bases are a match to TRBD1. J was trimmed by 1 base and V by 5 bases; bases with no gene match: 9. The CDR3 totals 16 residues. CDR1 SGHKS and CDR2 YYEKEE come from the germline V gene (reference sequence). The CDR3 reads CASSPDRQGSYNEQFF. Here the CDR3 DNA reads TGTGCCAGCAGTCCTGACAGACAGGGATCCTACAATGAGCAGTTCTTC.

For the CDR3, the DNA is TGCAGTGCTAGAGATCTGGGCCTCGCGTACCAAGAGACCCAGTACTTC. Its protein is CSARDLGLAYQETQYF. V and J are TRBV20-1 and TRBJ2-5, with D uncertain. This CDR3 region has 16 residues. CDR1 is DFQATT, CDR2 SNEGSKA, per germline (reference sequence). V was shortened by 0 bases and J by 0 bases, with 14 bases between the two germline ends.

V usage is TRBV11-2 and J usage is TRBJ2-1, with TRBD2 matching 13 bases. The germline CDR1 and CDR2 sequences are SGHAT and FQNNGV. The CDR3 consists of 12 residues. Losses at the gene ends were 11 bases for V and 15 bases for J; bases not matched to a gene: 10. CDR3 sequence: CAVLAGGVQRFF. In DNA, the CDR3 is TGTGCCGTACTAGCGGGGGGGGTTCAGCGGTTCTTC. The variable domain in full, with the rest retrieved from reference TRBV11-2 and TRBJ2-1, is EAGVAQSPRYKIIEKRQSVAFWCNPISGHATLYWYQQILGQGPKLLIQFQNNGVVDDSQLPKDRFSAERLKGVDSTLKIQPAKLEDSAVYLCAVLAGGVQRFFGPGTRLTVL.

This clonotype was seen a handful of times. V usage is TRBV6-1 and J usage is TRBJ2-1; the match to TRBD2 covers 13 bases. Germline V CDR1 and CDR2: MNHNS, SASEGT. The CDR3 runs to 15 residues. The trim removed 4 bases at V and 3 bases at J, leaving 0 bases unmatched. CDR3 region: CASSGLAGGYNEQFF. The CDR3, as DNA: TGTGCCAGCAGTGGACTAGCGGGGGGCTACAATGAGCAGTTCTTC.

The chain combines TRBV5-4 with TRBJ2-1; D possibly uses TRBD1 or TRBD2 (6 bases each). The CDR3 sequence is 14 residues long. V was trimmed by 7 bases and J by 3 bases, leaving 14 bases between them. CDR1 SGHNT and CDR2 YYREEE come from the germline V gene (reference sequence). The CDR3 protein is CASAGGGGYNEQFF. CDR3 bases: TGTGCCAGCGCCGGCGGAGGGGGCTACAATGAGCAGTTCTTC. Full variable domain (rest looked up from reference TRBV5-4 and TRBJ2-1): ETGVTQSPTHLIKTRGQQVTLRCSSQSGHNTVSWYQQALGQGPQFIFQYYREEENGRGNFPPRFSGLQFPNYSSELNVNALELDDSALYLCASAGGGGYNEQFFGPGTRLTVL.

The chain employs TRBV19 and TRBJ2-1; D unresolved. V lost 4 bases, J lost 8 bases, and 12 bases lay in between. CDR3 size: 13 residues. The germline V gene encodes CDR1 LNHDA and CDR2 SQIVND (reference sequence). This chain's CDR3 is CASSRRSTDEQFF. As DNA, the CDR3 is TGTGCCAGTAGTAGGCGGTCTACGGATGAGCAGTTCTTC.

This clonotype was found a few times. The J gene is TRBJ2-1, the V gene TRBV5-5; D is ambiguous. V was cut by 1 base and J by 5 bases, with 10 bases left in between. Germline lookup yields CDR1 SGHKS and CDR2 YYEKEE (reference sequence). This CDR3 region has 14 residues. The CDR3 region has the DNA TGTGCCAGCAGCTTGTCCTGGGTCGACAATGAGCAGTTCTTC. It specifies CASSLSWVDNEQFF.

The genes are TRBV25-1 and TRBJ2-5; perhaps TRBD1 as D (6 bases). With 4 bases removed from V and 6 bases from J, the gap between germline ends came to 9 bases. The germline V gene has CDR1 MGHDK and CDR2 SYGVNS. CDR3 length equals 12 residues. CDR3 nucleotides: TGTGCCAGCAGTGGGGGGCGAAAGACCCAGTACTTC. As protein: CASSGGRKTQYF.

This chain uses TRBV4-3 with TRBJ2-7; D is ambiguous. The CDR3 length is 12 residues. CDR1 and CDR2 from the germline V gene are LGHNA and YSLEER. Trimming took 3 bases from V and 6 from J, leaving 9 bases between them. In DNA form, the CDR3 reads TGCGCCAGCAGCCATCAAGGTCGCGAGCAGTACTTC. Protein product: CASSHQGREQYF.

This clonotype was counted between two and nine times. The chain links TRBV27 to TRBJ2-5; 10 bases are a match to TRBD2. CDR3 size: 15 residues. Germline V gives CDR1 MNHEY, CDR2 SMNVEV (reference sequence). The trim removed 2 bases at V and 5 bases at J, leaving 5 bases unmatched. CDR3 in amino acids: CASSLQRGGLETQYF. The CDR3 DNA reads as TGTGCCAGCAGTTTACAGCGGGGGGGCCTGGAGACCCAGTACTTC.

This clonotype occurred a few times. This sequence joins TRBV4-1 and TRBJ2-4; the D gene is possibly TRBD2 (5 bases). The ends were cut back, 0 bases at V and 0 bases at J, with 9 bases in the middle. The CDR3 is 16 amino acids. Germline CDR1 MGHRA, CDR2 YSYEKL. This CDR3 is CASSQDWELAKNIQYF. The CDR3 DNA is TGCGCCAGCAGCCAAGATTGGGAGCTAGCCAAAAACATTCAGTACTTC.

CDR3 nucleotides: TGCGCCAGCAGCCACGAGGGGCAGGGGGCGAGTGGAAACACCATATATTTT. Translating gives CASSHEGQGASGNTIYF. The J gene is TRBJ1-3, the V gene TRBV4-3, with 8 positions matching TRBD1. CDR3 length: 17 residues. Germline CDR1 and CDR2: LGHNA and YSLEER. Trimming removed 3 bases from V and 3 bases from J; junction bases left unmatched: 10.

There are a few counts of this clonotype. In DNA, the CDR3 is TGTGCCAGCAGCCAAGAACGGGGCGCTTTCTTT. Translation gives CASSQERGAFF. The V and J genes are TRBV3-1 and TRBJ1-1, with a possible D match to TRBD1 (5 bases). V dropped 0 bases and J dropped 11 bases, with 7 bases sitting between them. Germline V gene sequence: CDR1 LGHDT, CDR2 YNNKEL (reference sequence). The CDR3 is made up of 11 amino acids.

This clonotype was seen more than once but under ten times. V usage is TRBV7-6 and J usage is TRBJ2-2; a weak D match, TRBD1 (6 bases). V gave up 4 bases and J gave up 0 bases, with 21 bases separating them. Germline loops: CDR1 SGHVS, CDR2 FNYEAQ. This CDR3 spans 19 amino acids. The CDR3 DNA is TGTGCCAGCAGCTCTCCAGAGGGACACCGACCCTCGAACACCGGGGAGCTGTTTTTT. It encodes CASSSPEGHRPSNTGELFF.

This clonotype has at least ten counts. The CDR3 region is CASRGLAGGNFHEQFF. In nucleotides, the CDR3 is TGTGCCAGCAGGGGACTAGCGGGGGGAAATTTCCATGAGCAGTTCTTC. This chain links TRBV6-1 with TRBJ2-1; 15 bases agree with TRBD2. Losses at the gene ends were 6 bases for V and 8 bases for J; bases not matched to a gene: 8. This CDR3 contains 16 residues. Germline-derived CDR1 and CDR2 are MNHNS and SASEGT.

The gene calls are TRBV7-8 and TRBJ2-1; 7 positions agree with TRBD2. This CDR3 contains 15 residues. The germline gives CDR1 SGHVS, CDR2 FQNEAQ. V dropped 5 bases and J dropped 2; count of bases not matched to a gene: 6. The CDR3 nucleotides are TGTGCCAGCAGCCCCGGACTAGAAGCCTACAATGAGCAGTTCTTC. Protein product: CASSPGLEAYNEQFF.

V usage is TRBV27 and J usage is TRBJ1-3, with 7 positions matching TRBD1. The CDR3 spans 15 residues. Per the germline V gene, CDR1 is MNHEY and CDR2 is SMNVEV (reference sequence). V was pared by 10 bases and J by 0 bases, with 9 bases of the junction left unmatched. CDR3 DNA sequence: TGTGCCAAATTGGCCGGGACAGCCTCTGGAAACACCATATATTTT. Residues: CAKLAGTASGNTIYF.

The chain is built from TRBV12-3 or TRBV12-4 and TRBJ1-6, with D unclear. CDR3 size: 14 residues. V shed 6 bases and J shed 7 bases, with 13 bases lying between them. CDR3 in DNA: TGTGCCAGCAGCTGGAGACTTAGCAATTCACCCCTCCACTTT. It yields the protein CASSWRLSNSPLHF.

This clonotype has more than one count but fewer than ten. V and J are TRBV15 and TRBJ1-1; TRBD1 is a possible D gene (5 bases). There are 12 residues in the CDR3. In germline, CDR1 is LNHNV, CDR2 YYDKDF (reference sequence). Trimming shortened V by 11 bases and J by 2 bases, and 12 bases separated the two germline ends. The CDR3 region has the DNA TGTGCCTCGGTCGGGGGAAACACTGAAGCTTTCTTT. Residues: CASVGGNTEAFF.

The J gene is TRBJ2-7, the V gene TRBV7-9; 9 bases fit TRBD1. The V gene's germline CDR1 is SEHNR and CDR2 FQNEAQ (reference sequence). V was pared by 5 bases and J by 2 bases, with 7 bases of the junction left unmatched. This CDR3 region has 15 residues. The CDR3 region is CASSLGTGTTYEQYF. CDR3 coding DNA: TGTGCCAGCAGCCTGGGGACAGGGACCACCTACGAGCAGTACTTC.